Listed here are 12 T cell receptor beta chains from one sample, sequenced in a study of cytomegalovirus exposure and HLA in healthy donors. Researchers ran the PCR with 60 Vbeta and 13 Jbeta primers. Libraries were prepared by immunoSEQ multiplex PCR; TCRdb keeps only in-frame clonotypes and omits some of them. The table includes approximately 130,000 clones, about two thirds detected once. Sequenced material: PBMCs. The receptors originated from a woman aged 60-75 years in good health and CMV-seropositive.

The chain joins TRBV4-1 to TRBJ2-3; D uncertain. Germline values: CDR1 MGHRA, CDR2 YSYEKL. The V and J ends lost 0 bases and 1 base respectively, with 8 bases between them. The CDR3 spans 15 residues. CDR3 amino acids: CASSQEWQGTDTQYF. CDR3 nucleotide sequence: TGCGCCAGCAGCCAAGAGTGGCAGGGCACAGATACGCAGTATTTT.

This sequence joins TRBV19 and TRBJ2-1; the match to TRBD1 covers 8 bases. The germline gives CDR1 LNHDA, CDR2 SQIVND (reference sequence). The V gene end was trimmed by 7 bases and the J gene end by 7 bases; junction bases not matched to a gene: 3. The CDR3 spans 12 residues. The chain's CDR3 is CASTQGANEQFF. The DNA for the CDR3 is TGTGCCAGTACGCAGGGGGCGAATGAGCAGTTCTTC.

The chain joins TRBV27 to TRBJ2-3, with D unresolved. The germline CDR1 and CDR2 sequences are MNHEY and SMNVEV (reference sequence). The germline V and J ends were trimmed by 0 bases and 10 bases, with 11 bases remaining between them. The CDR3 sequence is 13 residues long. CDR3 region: CASSLSSSSAQYF. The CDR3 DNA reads TGTGCCAGCAGTTTATCTAGCTCCTCAGCGCAGTATTTT.

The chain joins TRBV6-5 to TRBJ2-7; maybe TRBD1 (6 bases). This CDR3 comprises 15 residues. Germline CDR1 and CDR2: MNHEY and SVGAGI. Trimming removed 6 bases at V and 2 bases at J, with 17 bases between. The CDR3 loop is CASRKEPAGAYEQYF. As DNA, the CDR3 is TGTGCCAGCAGAAAGGAGCCCGCAGGGGCCTACGAGCAGTACTTC.

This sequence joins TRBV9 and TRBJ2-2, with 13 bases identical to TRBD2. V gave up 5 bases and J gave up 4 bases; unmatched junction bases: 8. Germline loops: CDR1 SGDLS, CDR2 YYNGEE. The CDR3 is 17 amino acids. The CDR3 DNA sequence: TGTGCCAGCAGTTTAACTAGCGGGGGGGCCGGCACCGGGGAGCTGTTTTTT. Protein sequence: CASSLTSGGAGTGELFF.

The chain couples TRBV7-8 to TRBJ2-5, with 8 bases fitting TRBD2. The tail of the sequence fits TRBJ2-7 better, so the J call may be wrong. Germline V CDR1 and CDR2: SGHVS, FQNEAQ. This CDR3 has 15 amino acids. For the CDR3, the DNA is TGTGCCAGCAGCCCCCGTCGGGGGGGCCCCTACGAGCAGTACTTC. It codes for CASSPRRGGPYEQYF.

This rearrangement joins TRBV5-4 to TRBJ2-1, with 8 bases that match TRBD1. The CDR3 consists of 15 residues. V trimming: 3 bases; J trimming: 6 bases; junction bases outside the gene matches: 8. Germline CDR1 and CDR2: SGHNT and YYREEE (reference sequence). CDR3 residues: CASSSGQGSGNEQFF. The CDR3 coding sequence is TGTGCCAGCAGCTCCGGACAGGGATCTGGCAATGAGCAGTTCTTC.

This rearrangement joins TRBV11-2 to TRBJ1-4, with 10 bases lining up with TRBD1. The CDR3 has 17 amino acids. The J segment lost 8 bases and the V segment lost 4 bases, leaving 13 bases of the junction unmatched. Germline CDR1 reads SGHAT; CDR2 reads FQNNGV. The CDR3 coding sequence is TGTGCCAGCAGCTCGATTTATCCGGGACAGGGGAGAGAAAAACTGTTTTTT. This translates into CASSSIYPGQGREKLFF.

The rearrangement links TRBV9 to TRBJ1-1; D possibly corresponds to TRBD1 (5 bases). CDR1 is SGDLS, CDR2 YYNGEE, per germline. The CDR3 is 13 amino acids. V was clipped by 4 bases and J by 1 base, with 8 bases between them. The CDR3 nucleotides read TGTGCCAGCAGCAATGACAGGAACACTGAAGCTTTCTTT. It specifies CASSNDRNTEAFF.

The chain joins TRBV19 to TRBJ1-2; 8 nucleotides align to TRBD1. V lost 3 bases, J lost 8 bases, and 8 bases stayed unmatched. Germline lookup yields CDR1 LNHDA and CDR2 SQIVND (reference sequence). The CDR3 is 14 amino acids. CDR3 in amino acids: CASSIQQGDRGYTF. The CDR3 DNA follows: TGTGCCAGTAGTATCCAACAGGGGGACAGAGGCTACACCTTC.

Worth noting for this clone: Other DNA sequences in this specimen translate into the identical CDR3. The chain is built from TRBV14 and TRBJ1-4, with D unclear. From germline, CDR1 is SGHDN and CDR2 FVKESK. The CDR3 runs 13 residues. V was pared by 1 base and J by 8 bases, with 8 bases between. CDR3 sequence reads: CASSQGGVEKLFF. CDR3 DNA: TGTGCCAGCAGCCAAGGGGGAGTAGAAAAACTGTTTTTT.

CDR3 nucleotides: TGTGCCAGCAGTTACTCGTTAGGGACTGCTGGAAACACCATATATTTT. Residues: CASSYSLGTAGNTIYF. The chain joins TRBV6-5 to TRBJ1-3; D possibly corresponds to TRBD1 (5 bases). V was trimmed by 0 bases and J by 2 bases, leaving 11 bases between them. CDR3 length: 16 residues. The germline gives CDR1 MNHEY, CDR2 SVGAGI.